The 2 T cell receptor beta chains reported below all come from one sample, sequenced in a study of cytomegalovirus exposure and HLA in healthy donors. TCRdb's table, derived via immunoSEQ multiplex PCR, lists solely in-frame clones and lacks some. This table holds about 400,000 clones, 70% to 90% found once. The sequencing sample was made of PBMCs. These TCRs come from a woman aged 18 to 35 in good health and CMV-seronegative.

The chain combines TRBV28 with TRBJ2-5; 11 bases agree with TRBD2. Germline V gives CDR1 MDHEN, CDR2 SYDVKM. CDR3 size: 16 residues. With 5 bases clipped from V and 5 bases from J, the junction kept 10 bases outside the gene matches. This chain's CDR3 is CASSPASGGLLETQYF. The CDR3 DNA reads TGTGCCAGCAGTCCCGCTAGCGGGGGGCTCCTGGAGACCCAGTACTTC.

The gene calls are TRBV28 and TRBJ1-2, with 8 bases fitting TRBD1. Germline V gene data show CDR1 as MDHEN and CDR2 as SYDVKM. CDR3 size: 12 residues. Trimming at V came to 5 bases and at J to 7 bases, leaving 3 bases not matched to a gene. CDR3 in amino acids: CASSPGGFGYTF. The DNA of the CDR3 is TGTGCCAGCAGTCCAGGGGGCTTTGGCTACACCTTC.